Included here is one TCR beta chain sequence, with context. Profiling relied on immunoSEQ multiplex PCR, and the TCRdb table lists in-frame clones only, not all of them. The repertoire holds under 250,000 clones, with 75% to 85% as singletons. Study members were between roughly 18 and 89 years old and lived in 24 US regions. Cohort assignment relied on participant-reported clinical history. The data belong to a study of blood T cell repertoires in COVID-19. Study-wide background: T cells, B-cell-depleted T cells, or PBMCs supplied cDNA or gDNA.

The germline V gene has CDR1 LGHDT and CDR2 YNNKEL (reference sequence). CDR3 length: 14 amino acids. The junction had 3 bases not matched to a gene; V was cut back by 1 base and J by 8 bases. Sequenced input: PBMCs or T cells enriched from blood (not recorded which). The origin of this receptor is a woman between 45 and 65 years old with acute COVID-19. The chain has TRBV3-1 (or the pseudogene TRBV3-2) and TRBJ1-2, with 11 bases matching TRBD1. In DNA form, the CDR3 reads TGTGCCAGCAGCCAAGGGGACAGGGGGAACGGCTACACCTTC. Translation gives CASSQGDRGNGYTF.